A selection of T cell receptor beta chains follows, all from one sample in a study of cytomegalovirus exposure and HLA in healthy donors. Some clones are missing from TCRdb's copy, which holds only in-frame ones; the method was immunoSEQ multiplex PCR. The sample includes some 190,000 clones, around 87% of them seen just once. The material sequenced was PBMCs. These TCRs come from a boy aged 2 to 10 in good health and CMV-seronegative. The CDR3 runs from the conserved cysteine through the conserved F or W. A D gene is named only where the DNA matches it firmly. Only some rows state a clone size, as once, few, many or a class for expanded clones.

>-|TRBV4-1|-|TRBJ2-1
CASSQTGVRGWGNEQFF
TGCGCCAGCAGCCAAACTGGGGTCCGGGGGTGGGGTAATGAGCAGTTCTTC
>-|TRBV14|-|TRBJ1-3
CASSQDPPDRNTIYF
TGTGCCAGCAGCCAAGATCCCCCTGACAGAAACACCATATATTTT
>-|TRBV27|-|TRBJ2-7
CASSLGRFYEQYF
TGTGCCAGCAGTTTGGGCAGGTTCTACGAGCAGTACTTC
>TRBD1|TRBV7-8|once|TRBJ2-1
CASSPAGQGNYNEQFF
TGTGCCAGCAGCCCTGCCGGACAGGGAAACTACAATGAGCAGTTCTTC
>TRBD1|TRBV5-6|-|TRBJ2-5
CASSQQGAEETQYF
TGTGCCAGCAGCCAACAGGGGGCCGAAGAGACCCAGTACTTC
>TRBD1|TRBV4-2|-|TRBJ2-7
CASSQGPGQVYEQYF
TGTGCCAGCAGCCAGGGACCGGGACAGGTCTACGAGCAGTACTTC
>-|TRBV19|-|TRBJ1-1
CASAFWGRDMNTEAFF
TGTGCCAGTGCATTTTGGGGCAGGGACATGAACACTGAAGCTTTCTTT
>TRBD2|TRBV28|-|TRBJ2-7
CASSSLSGGTYEQYF
TGTGCCAGCAGTTCCCTCAGCGGGGGTACGTACGAGCAGTACTTC
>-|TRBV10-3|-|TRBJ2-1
CAGRGGGSSYNEQFF
TGTGCCGGGCGCGGCGGGGGCTCCTCCTACAATGAGCAGTTCTTC
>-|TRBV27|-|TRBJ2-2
CASSYFNTGELFF
TGTGCCAGCAGTTACTTTAACACCGGGGAGCTGTTTTTT
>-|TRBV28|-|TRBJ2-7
CASRGTGSYEQYF
TGTGCCAGCCGCGGGACGGGCTCCTACGAGCAGTACTTC
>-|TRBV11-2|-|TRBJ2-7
CASSFWGEEQYF
TGTGCCAGCAGCTTTTGGGGGGAAGAGCAGTACTTC
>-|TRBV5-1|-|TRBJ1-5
CASSLRAGPNQPQHF
TGCGCCAGCAGCTTGCGAGCAGGGCCCAATCAGCCCCAGCATTTT
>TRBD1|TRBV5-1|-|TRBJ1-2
CASSLGTGRNYGYTF
TGCGCCAGCAGCTTGGGGACAGGTCGGAACTATGGCTACACCTTC
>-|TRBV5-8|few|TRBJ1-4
CASNGQLNEKLFF
TGTGCCAGCAATGGACAGCTCAATGAAAAACTGTTTTTT
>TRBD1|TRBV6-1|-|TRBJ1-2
CASSQGQYYGYTF
TGTGCCAGCAGTCAGGGACAGTACTATGGCTACACCTTC
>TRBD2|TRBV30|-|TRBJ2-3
CAWSVTRTSGGTDTQYF
TGTGCCTGGAGTGTTACACGGACTAGCGGGGGTACAGATACGCAGTATTTT
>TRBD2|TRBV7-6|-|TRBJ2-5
CASQTRSGRAGETQYF
TGTGCCAGCCAAACCCGCAGCGGGAGGGCCGGGGAGACCCAGTACTTC
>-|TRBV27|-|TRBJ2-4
CASSFRNVGGIQYF
TGTGCCAGCAGCTTCCGAAATGTCGGCGGCATTCAGTACTTC
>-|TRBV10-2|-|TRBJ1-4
CASSDVNSQKLFF
TGCGCCAGCAGTGACGTAAACAGCCAAAAACTGTTTTTT